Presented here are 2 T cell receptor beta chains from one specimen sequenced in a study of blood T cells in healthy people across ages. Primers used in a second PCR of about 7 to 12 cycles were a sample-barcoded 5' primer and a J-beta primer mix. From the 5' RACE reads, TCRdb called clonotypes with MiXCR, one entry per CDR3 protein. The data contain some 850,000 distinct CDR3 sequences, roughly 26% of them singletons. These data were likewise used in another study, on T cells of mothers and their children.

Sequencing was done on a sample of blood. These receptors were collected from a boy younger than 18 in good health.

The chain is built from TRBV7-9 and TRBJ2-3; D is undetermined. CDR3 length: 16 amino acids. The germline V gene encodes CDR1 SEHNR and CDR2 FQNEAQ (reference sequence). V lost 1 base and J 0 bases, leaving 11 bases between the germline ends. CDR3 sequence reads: CASSLEWFSSTDTQYF. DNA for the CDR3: TGTGCCAGCAGCTTAGAATGGTTCAGTAGCACAGATACGCAGTATTTT.

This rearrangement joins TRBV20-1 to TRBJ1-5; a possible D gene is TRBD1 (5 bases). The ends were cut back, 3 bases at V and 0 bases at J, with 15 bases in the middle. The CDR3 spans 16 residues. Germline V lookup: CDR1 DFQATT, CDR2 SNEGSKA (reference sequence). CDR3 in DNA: TGCAGTGCTAGGCCCGGGGCAGCTTATAGCAATCAGCCCCAGCATTTT. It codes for CSARPGAAYSNQPQHF.